Listed below are T cell receptor beta chains from one sample, sequenced in a study of cytotoxic CD8 clonotypes in ibrutinib-treated CLL. Measured with immunoSEQ multiplex PCR; TCRdb has only the in-frame clones, and not every one. The profile shows about 200,000 clones, around 72% of them singletons. Material: PBMCs, obtained after 24 months of ibrutinib treatment. These receptors originate from a human donor with chronic lymphocytic leukemia. Both conserved end residues are part of each CDR3. The order of the fields is D gene, J gene, clone size, V gene, CDR3 protein, CDR3 DNA. A D gene is named only where the DNA matches it firmly. Not every row has a clone size; where given, it reads once, few, many or a size class.

-	TRBJ2-2	-	TRBV11-3	CASSLSGLITGELFF	TGTGCCAGCAGCTTATCCGGACTAATCACCGGGGAGCTGTTTTTT
TRBD2	TRBJ2-7	once	TRBV5-5	CASSLEASGSSEQYF	TGTGCCAGCAGCTTGGAGGCTAGCGGGAGTAGTGAGCAGTACTTC
-	TRBJ2-3	few	TRBV19	CASSMGRTMIDTQYF	TGTGCCAGTAGTATGGGCAGGACGATGATAGATACGCAGTATTTT
TRBD2	TRBJ2-5	-	TRBV7-2	CASSLDSGSGETQYF	TGTGCCAGCAGCTTAGATAGCGGGAGTGGGGAGACCCAGTACTTC
TRBD1	TRBJ1-1	few	TRBV4-3	CASSQGGTGNTEAFF	TGCGCCAGCAGCCAAGGCGGGACAGGGAACACTGAAGCTTTCTTT
-	TRBJ1-1	-	TRBV7-9	CASSLVYNTEAFF	TGTGCCAGCAGCTTAGTTTACAACACTGAAGCTTTCTTT
-	TRBJ2-3	-	TRBV11-1	CASSLGINVWADTQYF	TGTGCCAGCAGCCTAGGCATCAATGTTTGGGCAGATACGCAGTATTTT
TRBD2	TRBJ2-7	-	TRBV5-1	CASSLEAGGMYEQYF	TGCGCCAGCAGCTTGGAAGCGGGAGGGATGTACGAGCAGTACTTC
TRBD1	TRBJ1-2	-	TRBV6-5	CASSYSTGGGGYTF	TGTGCCAGCAGTTACTCCACAGGGGGCGGTGGCTACACCTTC
TRBD1	TRBJ1-1	-	TRBV4-3	CASSQDGDSSGTEAFF	TGCGCCAGCAGCCAAGATGGGGACAGCTCGGGAACTGAAGCTTTCTTT
-	TRBJ1-1	-	TRBV5-6	CASSLMDTEAFF	TGTGCCAGCAGCCTGATGGACACTGAAGCTTTCTTT
-	TRBJ1-2	-	TRBV4-3	CASSQDSSGRGPGYTF	TGCGCCAGCAGCCAAGATTCCTCAGGCCGGGGTCCTGGCTACACCTTC
TRBD1	TRBJ1-1	-	TRBV5-1	CASSGTTGSTEAFF	TGCGCCAGCAGCGGGACGACAGGGTCGACTGAAGCTTTCTTT
-	TRBJ2-7	few	TRBV18	CASSPPSSEQYF	TGTGCCAGCTCACCACCTTCGAGCGAGCAGTACTTC
TRBD2	TRBJ2-7	-	TRBV6-5	CASSLVGGSYEQYF	TGTGCCAGCAGTTTGGTTGGCGGGAGCTACGAGCAGTACTTC
-	TRBJ2-7	once	TRBV18	CASSPRLSGYYEQYF	TGTGCCAGCTCACCACGCTTGTCAGGGTACTACGAGCAGTACTTC
-	TRBJ1-5	-	TRBV30	CAWSVMAGGQTNSNQPQHF	TGTGCCTGGAGTGTAATGGCTGGCGGACAGACTAATAGCAATCAGCCCCAGCATTTT
TRBD2	TRBJ2-7	-	TRBV30	CAWSSHTSGTYYEQYF	TGTGCCTGGAGTTCCCACACTAGCGGCACATACTACGAGCAGTACTTC
TRBD1	TRBJ2-5	once	TRBV4-3	CASSQVGQGGETQYF	TGCGCCAGCAGCCAAGTGGGACAGGGTGGCGAGACCCAGTACTTC
-	TRBJ2-4	-	TRBV18	CASSPPTNRGTNIQYF	TGTGCCAGCTCACCCCCGACAAATCGCGGGACTAACATTCAGTACTTC
TRBD1	TRBJ1-3	once	TRBV2	CASRTGVFSGNTIYF	TGTGCCAGCAGGACAGGGGTATTCTCTGGAAACACCATATATTTT
TRBD2	TRBJ2-3	few	TRBV27	CASSLEASGSGDTQYF	TGTGCCAGCAGTTTAGAGGCTAGCGGGAGTGGTGATACGCAGTATTTT
-	TRBJ2-7	-	TRBV19	CASSSTNSYEQYF	TGTGCCAGTAGTAGTACAAACTCCTACGAGCAGTACTTC
-	TRBJ1-2	-	TRBV30	CAWNLAPSYGYTF	TGTGCCTGGAACCTAGCCCCGTCCTATGGCTACACCTTC
-	TRBJ2-7	-	TRBV7-6	CASSRRAVSYEQYF	TGTGCCAGCAGCCGACGAGCAGTCTCCTACGAGCAGTACTTC
-	TRBJ2-7	once	TRBV6-5	CASRRNSPYEQYF	TGTGCCAGCAGACGGAATAGCCCCTACGAGCAGTACTTC
-	TRBJ2-7	-	TRBV5-1	CASSAGDFSLGEQYF	TGCGCCAGCAGCGCCGGGGACTTTTCCCTCGGCGAGCAGTACTTC
-	TRBJ2-6	-	TRBV7-8	CASTRGWRGRATGANVLTF	TGTGCCAGCACCCGAGGGTGGCGGGGACGGGCCACTGGGGCCAACGTCCTGACTTTC
TRBD1	TRBJ1-1	-	TRBV15	CATSRAGGANTEAFF	TGTGCCACCAGCAGGGCAGGGGGCGCAAACACTGAAGCTTTCTTT
-	TRBJ1-3	-	TRBV15	CATSRGSSGNTIYF	TGTGCCACCAGCAGAGGCAGCTCTGGAAACACCATATATTTT
TRBD2	TRBJ2-7	few	TRBV2	CASSVGSGRSSYEQYF	TGTGCCAGCAGTGTCGGAAGCGGGAGGAGCTCCTACGAGCAGTACTTC
-	TRBJ2-1	few	TRBV6-1	CASSLEGNHNEQFF	TGTGCCAGCTCCTTGGAGGGTAACCACAATGAGCAGTTCTTC
-	TRBJ2-3	-	TRBV5-6	CASSLSTDTQYF	TGTGCCAGCAGCTTAAGCACAGATACGCAGTATTTT
-	TRBJ1-3	-	TRBV28	CASSTGIHGNTIYF	TGTGCCAGCAGTACCGGGATCCATGGAAACACCATATATTTT
-	TRBJ2-7	-	TRBV6-6	CASADLSSYEQYF	TGTGCCAGCGCCGACTTAAGCTCCTACGAGCAGTACTTC
TRBD1	TRBJ2-7	-	TRBV7-2	CASSFEPGQAFYEQYF	TGTGCCAGCAGCTTTGAGCCGGGACAGGCTTTCTACGAGCAGTACTTC
-	TRBJ1-2	few	TRBV10-3	CASGNYGYTF	TGTGCCAGTGGGAACTATGGCTACACCTTC
TRBD2	TRBJ2-3	-	TRBV6-5	CASSWTSGAQDTQYF	TGTGCCAGCAGTTGGACTAGCGGAGCTCAGGATACGCAGTATTTT
-	TRBJ1-5	-	TRBV7-2	CASGKGGRLNQPQHF	TGTGCCAGCGGGAAGGGGGGCAGACTCAATCAGCCCCAGCATTTT
-	TRBJ2-5	-	TRBV9	CASSVGLQETQYF	TGTGCCAGCAGCGTAGGTCTTCAAGAGACCCAGTACTTC
-	TRBJ2-3	-	TRBV4-1	CASSQDHGVADTQYF	TGCGCCAGCAGCCAAGATCACGGCGTGGCTGATACGCAGTATTTT
-	TRBJ1-3	-	TRBV30	CAWSKGNSGNTIYF	TGTGCCTGGAGTAAGGGCAACTCTGGAAACACCATATATTTT
-	TRBJ2-2	-	TRBV5-1	CASSLRAAQERELFF	TGCGCCAGCAGCCTGCGCGCGGCCCAGGAAAGGGAGCTGTTTTTT
-	TRBJ2-3	-	TRBV21-1	CASSKRRQPLTDTQYF	TGTGCCAGCAGCAAACGGAGGCAACCACTCACAGATACGCAGTATTTT
-	TRBJ2-7	-	TRBV6-5	CASSYSRVGEQYF	TGTGCCAGCAGTTACTCGCGGGTGGGGGAGCAGTACTTC
-	TRBJ2-7	-	TRBV30	CAWSPLGSYEQYF	TGTGCCTGGAGTCCGCTAGGGTCCTACGAGCAGTACTTC
TRBD2	TRBJ2-6	-	TRBV30	CAWSAPLAGGAGANVLTF	TGTGCCTGGAGTGCCCCCCTAGCGGGAGGTGCTGGGGCCAACGTCCTGACTTTC
-	TRBJ2-3	-	TRBV5-4	CASSLLGASTDTQYF	TGTGCCAGCAGCTTGTTGGGAGCTAGCACAGATACGCAGTATTTT
-	TRBJ2-1	-	TRBV25-1	CASSEQWEDNEQFF	TGTGCCAGCAGTGAACAGTGGGAAGACAATGAGCAGTTCTTC
TRBD1	TRBJ2-7	-	TRBV5-1	CASSQRQGTYEQYF	TGCGCCAGCAGCCAACGACAGGGGACCTACGAGCAGTACTTC
-	TRBJ1-2	few	TRBV4-2	CASSQDFSGYGYTF	TGTGCCAGCAGCCAAGATTTCTCGGGCTATGGCTACACCTTC
-	TRBJ1-2	few	TRBV6-1	CASSDYRTPLANYGYTF	TGTGCCAGCAGTGATTATAGGACACCCCTCGCTAACTATGGCTACACCTTC
TRBD1	TRBJ1-4	-	TRBV13	CASSVLGTGDEKLFF	TGTGCCAGCAGCGTACTCGGGACAGGGGACGAAAAACTGTTTTTT
TRBD2	TRBJ2-1	-	TRBV2	CASSERVAGTYNEQFF	TGTGCCAGCAGTGAACGAGTAGCGGGAACCTACAATGAGCAGTTCTTC
-	TRBJ2-1	-	TRBV6-5	CASSYSDPGTYNEQFF	TGTGCCAGCAGTTACTCAGATCCAGGGACATACAATGAGCAGTTCTTC
-	TRBJ1-4	once	TRBV11-2	CASSPLRATNEKLFF	TGTGCCAGCAGCCCCTTAAGAGCAACTAATGAAAAACTGTTTTTT